This TCR beta chain was identified in a study of T cells in localized non-small cell lung cancer. CDR3 size: 15 residues. J was trimmed by 6 bases and V by 1 base; bases with no gene match: 6. The germline CDR1 and CDR2 sequences are MNHNS and SASEGT. Points on this clone: Its antigen is undetermined.

Study-wide results and limits: Of the tissues analyzed, uninvolved adjacent lung showed maximal T cell clonality, greater than tumor. Increased T cell density in blood showed an association with longer overall survival. Sequence data derive from only one tumor region, so heterogeneity remains possible. A median of around 60 clones ranked among the top 100 in tumor appeared in adjacent lung.

Libraries were prepared by immunoSEQ multiplex PCR; TCRdb keeps only in-frame clonotypes and omits some of them. Found here are roughly 50,000 clones, approximately 90% of them singletons; the top ten hold around 20%. This receptor was identified in a man between 40 and 70 years old with stage I lung adenocarcinoma. The rearrangement links TRBV6-1 to TRBJ1-5; 7 positions agree with TRBD1. Sequences were derived from peripheral blood, sampled before any cancer treatment. In DNA, the CDR3 is TGTGCCAGCAGTGAAGGGGAGGCAGGGGGTCAGCCCCAGCATTTT. Translated: CASSEGEAGGQPQHF.